The entry that follows covers one T cell receptor (beta chain) sequence. From germline, CDR1 is SGHKS and CDR2 YYEKEE (reference sequence). V gave up 0 bases and J gave up 2 bases, with 11 bases separating them. This CDR3 spans 15 amino acids. This sample was included in a study of blood T cell repertoires in COVID-19. Study background: Samples representing acute and convalescent COVID-19 were sourced from the United States, Italy and Spain. Nucleic acid was either cDNA or gDNA, and it came from T cells, B-cell-depleted T cells, or PBMCs.

Per the authors' pipeline: Quantification of nucleated cells was approximated via reference gene primer amplification. Assay: immunoSEQ multiplex PCR; the TCRdb copy retains only in-frame clones and omits some. That table gives V, J and clone size, and the DNA gave D and trimming. The repertoire holds about 190,000 clones, with more than 60% as singletons. The TCR originated in a woman in her 50s with acute or convalescent COVID-19. The chain links TRBV5-5 to TRBJ2-5; D unclear. Source material: peripheral blood. The CDR3 is CASSLEWWQQETQYF. The DNA for the CDR3 is TGTGCCAGCAGCTTGGAGTGGTGGCAGCAAGAGACCCAGTACTTC. The full variable domain, completed using reference TRBV5-5 and TRBJ2-5, is DAGVTQSPTHLIKTRGQQVTLRCSPISGHKSVSWYQQVLGQGPQFIFQYYEKEERGRGNFPDRFSARQFPNYSSELNVNALLLGDSALYLCASSLEWWQQETQYFGPGTRLLVL.